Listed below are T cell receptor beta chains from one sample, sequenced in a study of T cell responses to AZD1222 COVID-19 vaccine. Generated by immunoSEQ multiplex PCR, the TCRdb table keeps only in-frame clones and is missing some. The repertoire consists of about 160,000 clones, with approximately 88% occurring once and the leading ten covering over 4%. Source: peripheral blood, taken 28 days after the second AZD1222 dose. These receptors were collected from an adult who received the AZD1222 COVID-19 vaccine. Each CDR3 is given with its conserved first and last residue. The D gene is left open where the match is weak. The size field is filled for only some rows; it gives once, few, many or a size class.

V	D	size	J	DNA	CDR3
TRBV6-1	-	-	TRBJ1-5	TGTGCCAGCAGTGAGACAGGTCTCTTAAATCAGCCCCAGCATTTT	CASSETGLLNQPQHF
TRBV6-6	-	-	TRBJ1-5	TGTGCCAGCAGTTACTCGGGGGGTGAAGCCCAGCATTTT	CASSYSGGEAQHF
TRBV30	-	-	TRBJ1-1	TGTGCCTGGTCGTTCTACGCGAACACTGAAGCTTTCTTT	CAWSFYANTEAFF
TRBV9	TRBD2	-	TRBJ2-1	TGTGCCAGCAGCCATAACCCGCCGGGACTAGCGGGGGGGCCGGGAAATGAGCAGTTCTTC	CASSHNPPGLAGGPGNEQFF
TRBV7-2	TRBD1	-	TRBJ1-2	TGTGCCAGCAGCGCGCAGACAGGGGGCGATAACTATGGCTACACCTTC	CASSAQTGGDNYGYTF
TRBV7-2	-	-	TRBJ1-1	TGTGCCAGCAGCTTTAGGACTAAAGCTTTCTTT	CASSFRTKAFF
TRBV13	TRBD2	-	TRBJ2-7	TGTGCCAGCACCCCTCTAGCGGGGGGCGACCCTAGGGAGCAGTACTTC	CASTPLAGGDPREQYF
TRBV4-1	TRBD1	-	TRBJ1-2	TGCGCCAGCAGGCAACAGGGGGCGACGGGTGGCTACACCTTC	CASRQQGATGGYTF
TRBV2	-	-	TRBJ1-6	TGTGCCAGCAGGCGGACTGTTGGACAGAATAATTCACCCCTCCACTTT	CASRRTVGQNNSPLHF
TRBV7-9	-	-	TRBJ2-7	TGTGCCAGCAGCTTAAACAGCGAGCAGTACTTC	CASSLNSEQYF
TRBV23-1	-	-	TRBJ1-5	TGCGCCAGCAGTCACGGTGGCAGTCAGCCCCAGCATTTT	CASSHGGSQPQHF
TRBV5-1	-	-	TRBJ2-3	TGCGCCAGCAGCCAGACCCGAGATACGCAGTATTTT	CASSQTRDTQYF
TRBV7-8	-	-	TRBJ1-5	TGTGCCAGCAGCCACAGAGATAATCAGCCCCAGCATTTT	CASSHRDNQPQHF
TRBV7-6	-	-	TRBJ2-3	TGTGCCAGCAGCTTAGGGGGTAGGGACACAGATACGCAGTATTTT	CASSLGGRDTDTQYF
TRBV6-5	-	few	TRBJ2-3	TGTGCCAGCAGTTACGTCCGCGACAGTCAAGATACGCAGTATTTT	CASSYVRDSQDTQYF
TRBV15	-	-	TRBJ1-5	TGTGCCACCAGCAGAGCAAGCAATCAGCCCCAGCATTTT	CATSRASNQPQHF
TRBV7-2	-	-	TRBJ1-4	TGTGCCAGCAGCCCCGCCTTACAGAATTATGAAAAACTGTTTTTT	CASSPALQNYEKLFF
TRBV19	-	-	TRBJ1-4	TGTGCCAGTACCCCCCACGGGGTGGGGGGGTCGACTAATGAAAAACTGTTTTTT	CASTPHGVGGSTNEKLFF
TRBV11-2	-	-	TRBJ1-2	TGTGCCAGCAGCTTAGTGGGGGGGTACTATGGCTACACCTTC	CASSLVGGYYGYTF
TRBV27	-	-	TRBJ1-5	TGTGCCAGCTCGGGCGGGGGGAGCAATCAGCCCCAGCATTTT	CASSGGGSNQPQHF
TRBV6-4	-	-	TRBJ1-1	TGTGCCAGCAGTGACCACTCGAGGGGGGGAACTGAAGCTTTCTTT	CASSDHSRGGTEAFF
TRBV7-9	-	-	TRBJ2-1	TGTGCCAGCAGCTCCCCCGACGATGAGCAGTTCTTC	CASSSPDDEQFF
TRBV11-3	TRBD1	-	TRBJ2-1	TGTGCCAGCAGCTTAGGAGGACAGGCGTACAATGAGCAGTTCTTC	CASSLGGQAYNEQFF
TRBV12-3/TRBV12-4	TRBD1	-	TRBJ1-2	TGTGCCAGCAGTCAGGGGGCAGGGGGTGGCTACACCTTC	CASSQGAGGGYTF
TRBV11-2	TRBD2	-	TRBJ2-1	TGTGCCAGCAGCTTAGTGGGACTAGCGGGCAGCTCCTACAATGAGCAGTTCTTC	CASSLVGLAGSSYNEQFF
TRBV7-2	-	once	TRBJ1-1	TGTGCCAGCAGCTTATTGGGAGTAGGGGGGAACACTGAAGCTTTCTTT	CASSLLGVGGNTEAFF
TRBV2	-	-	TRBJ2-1	TGTGCCAGCAGTGACGTCTACAATGAGCAGTTCTTC	CASSDVYNEQFF
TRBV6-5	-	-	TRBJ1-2	TGTGCCAGCAGTTACCGGCCCGGGCAGTATGGCTACACCTTC	CASSYRPGQYGYTF
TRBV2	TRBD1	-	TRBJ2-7	TGTGCCAGCAAGGGACAGTCCTACGAGCAGTACTTC	CASKGQSYEQYF
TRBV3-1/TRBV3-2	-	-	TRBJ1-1	TGTGCCAGCAGCCAGGGATCTGAAGCTTTCTTT	CASSQGSEAFF
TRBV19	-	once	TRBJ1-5	TGTGCCAGAAAACAACAGGGTTATAATAGCAATCAGCCCCAGCATTTT	CARKQQGYNSNQPQHF
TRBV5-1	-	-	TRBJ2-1	TGCGCCAGCAGCTTGGGCCCGGGGCAGAGAGGCAATGAGCAGTTCTTC	CASSLGPGQRGNEQFF
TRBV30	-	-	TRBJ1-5	TGTGCCTGGAGTCACGACGGGAATCAGCCCCAGCATTTT	CAWSHDGNQPQHF
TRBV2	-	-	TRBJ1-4	TGTGCCAGCAGGCGGGACCTTAATGAAAAACTGTTTTTT	CASRRDLNEKLFF
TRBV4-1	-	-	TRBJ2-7	TGCGCCAGCAGCCACCTAGTGGGGGGTACCGAGCAGTACTTC	CASSHLVGGTEQYF
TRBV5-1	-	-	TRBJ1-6	TGCGCCAGCAGCTTGGCCTCAGAATTCGTTATTAATTCACCCCTCCACTTT	CASSLASEFVINSPLHF
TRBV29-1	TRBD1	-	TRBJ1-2	TGCAGCGATACAGGGGAAAACTATGGCTACACCTTC	CSDTGENYGYTF
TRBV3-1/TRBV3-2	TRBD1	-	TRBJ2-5	TGTGCCAGCAGCCGGATGACAGGGGCAGGGGAGACCCAGTACTTC	CASSRMTGAGETQYF
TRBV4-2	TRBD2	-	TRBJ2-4	TGTGCCAGCAGCCCTGGGGCCAGCGGGGGGTTTATGGACTTC	CASSPGASGGFMDF
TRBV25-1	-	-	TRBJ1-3	TGTGCCAGCACCCACGGGGCTACCTCTGGAAACACCATATATTTT	CASTHGATSGNTIYF
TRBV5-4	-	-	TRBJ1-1	TGTGCCAGCAGCTCCCAGAAATCCTTCATGAACACTGAAGCTTTCTTT	CASSSQKSFMNTEAFF
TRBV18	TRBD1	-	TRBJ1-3	TGTGCCAGCTCCCCGGACAGGCAAGGCTCTGGAAACACCATATATTTT	CASSPDRQGSGNTIYF
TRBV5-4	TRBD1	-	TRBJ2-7	TGTGCCAGCAGCACACTACCACGGGACAGGGGGGACGAGCAGTACTTC	CASSTLPRDRGDEQYF
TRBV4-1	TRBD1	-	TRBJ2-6	TGCGCCAGCAGCTGGCTGACAGGGTCTGGGGCCAACGTCCTGACTTTC	CASSWLTGSGANVLTF
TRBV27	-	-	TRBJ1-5	TGTGCCAGCAGTTTTCAGGGATTGGGGAATCAGCCCCAGCATTTT	CASSFQGLGNQPQHF